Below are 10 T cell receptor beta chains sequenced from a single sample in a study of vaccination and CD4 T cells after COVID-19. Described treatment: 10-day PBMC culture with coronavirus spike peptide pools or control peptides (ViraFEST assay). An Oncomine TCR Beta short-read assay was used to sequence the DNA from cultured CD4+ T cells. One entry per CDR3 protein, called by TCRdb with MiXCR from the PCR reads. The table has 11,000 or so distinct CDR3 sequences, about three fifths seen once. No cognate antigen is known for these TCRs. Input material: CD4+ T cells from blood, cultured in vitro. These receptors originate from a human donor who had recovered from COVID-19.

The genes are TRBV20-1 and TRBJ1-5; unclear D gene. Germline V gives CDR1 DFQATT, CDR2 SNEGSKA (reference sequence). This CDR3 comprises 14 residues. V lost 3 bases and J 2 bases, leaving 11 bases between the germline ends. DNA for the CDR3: TGCAGTGCTAGCATGTTTCGGGGCAATCAGCCCCAGCATTTT. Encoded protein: CSASMFRGNQPQHF.

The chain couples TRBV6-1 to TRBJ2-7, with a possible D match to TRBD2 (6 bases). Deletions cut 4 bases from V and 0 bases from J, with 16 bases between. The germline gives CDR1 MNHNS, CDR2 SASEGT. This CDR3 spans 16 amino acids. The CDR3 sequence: CASSGQTRSYSYEQYF. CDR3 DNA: TGTGCCAGCAGTGGACAGACTAGAAGTTACTCCTACGAGCAGTACTTC.

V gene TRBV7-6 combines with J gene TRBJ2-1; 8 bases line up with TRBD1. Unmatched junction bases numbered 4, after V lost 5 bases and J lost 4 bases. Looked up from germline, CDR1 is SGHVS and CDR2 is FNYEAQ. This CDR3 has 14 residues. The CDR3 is CASSDGQGYNEQFF. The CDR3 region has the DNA TGTGCCAGCAGCGACGGACAGGGTTACAATGAGCAGTTCTTC. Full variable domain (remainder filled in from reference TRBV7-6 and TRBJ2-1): GAGVSQSPRYKVTKRGQDVALRCDPISGHVSLYWYRQALGQGPEFLTYFNYEAQQDKSGLPNDRFSAERPEGSISTLTIQRTEQRDSAMYRCASSDGQGYNEQFFGPGTRLTVL.

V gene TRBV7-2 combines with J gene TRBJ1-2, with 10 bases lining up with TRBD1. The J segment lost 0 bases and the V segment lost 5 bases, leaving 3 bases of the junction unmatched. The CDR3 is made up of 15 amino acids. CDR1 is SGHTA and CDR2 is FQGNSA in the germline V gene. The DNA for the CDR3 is TGTGCCAGCAGCCGAGGACAGGGGGCTAACTATGGCTACACCTTC. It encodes CASSRGQGANYGYTF.

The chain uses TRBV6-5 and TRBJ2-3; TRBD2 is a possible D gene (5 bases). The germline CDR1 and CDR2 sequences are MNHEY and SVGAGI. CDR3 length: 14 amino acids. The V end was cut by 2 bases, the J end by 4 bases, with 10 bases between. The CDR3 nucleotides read TGTGCCAGCAGTTACCGCCCGGGGTCAGATACGCAGTATTTT. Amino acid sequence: CASSYRPGSDTQYF.

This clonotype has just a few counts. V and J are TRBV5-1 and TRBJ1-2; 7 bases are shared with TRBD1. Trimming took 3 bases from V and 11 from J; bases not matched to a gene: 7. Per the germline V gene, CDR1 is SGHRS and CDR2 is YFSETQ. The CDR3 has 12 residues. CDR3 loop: CASSSRQGLYTF. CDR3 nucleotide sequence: TGCGCCAGCAGCTCCCGACAGGGATTATACACCTTC.

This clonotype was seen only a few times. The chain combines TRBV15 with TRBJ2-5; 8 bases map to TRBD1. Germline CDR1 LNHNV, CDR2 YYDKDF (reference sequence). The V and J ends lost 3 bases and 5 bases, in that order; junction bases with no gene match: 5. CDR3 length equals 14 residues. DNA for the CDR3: TGTGCCACCAGCAGTGTGGACAGGGATGAGACCCAGTACTTC. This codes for CATSSVDRDETQYF. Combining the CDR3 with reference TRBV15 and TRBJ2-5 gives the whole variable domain DAMVIQNPRYQVTQFGKPVTLSCSQTLNHNVMYWYQQKSSQAPKLLFHYYDKDFNNEADTPDNFQSRRPNTSFCFLDIRSPGLGDTAMYLCATSSVDRDETQYFGPGTRLLVL.

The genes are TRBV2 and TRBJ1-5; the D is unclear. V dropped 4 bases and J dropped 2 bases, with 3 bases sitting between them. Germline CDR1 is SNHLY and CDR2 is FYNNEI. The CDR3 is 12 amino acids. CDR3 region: CASSVGNQPQHF. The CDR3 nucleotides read TGTGCCAGCAGTGTCGGCAATCAGCCCCAGCATTTT. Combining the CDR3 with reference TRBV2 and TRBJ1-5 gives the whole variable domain EPEVTQTPSHQVTQMGQEVILRCVPISNHLYFYWYRQILGQKVEFLVSFYNNEISEKSEIFDDQFSVERPDGSNFTLKIRSTKLEDSAMYFCASSVGNQPQHFGDGTRLSIL.

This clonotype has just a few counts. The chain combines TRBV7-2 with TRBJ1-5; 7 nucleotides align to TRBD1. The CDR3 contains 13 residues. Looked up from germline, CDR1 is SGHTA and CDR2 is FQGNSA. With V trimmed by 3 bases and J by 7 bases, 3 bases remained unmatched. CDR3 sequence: CASSFRQGQPQHF. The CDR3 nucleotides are TGTGCCAGCAGCTTCCGACAGGGACAGCCCCAGCATTTT.

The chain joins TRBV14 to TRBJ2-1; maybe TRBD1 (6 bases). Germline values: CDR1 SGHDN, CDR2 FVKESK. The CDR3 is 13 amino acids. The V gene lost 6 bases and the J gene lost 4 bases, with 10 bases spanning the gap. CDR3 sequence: CASRRTAYNEQFF. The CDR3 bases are TGTGCCAGCAGGCGGACAGCTTACAATGAGCAGTTCTTC.